The 15 T cell receptor beta chains below all came from one sample that was sequenced in a study of regulatory T cells in long-lasting Graves disease. Through Arm-PCR of CDR3 regions and iRepertoire HTBI primers, TCR beta libraries were built. In TCRdb, the multiplex PCR reads were re-called with MiXCR into one record per CDR3 protein. The table records about 450,000 distinct CDR3 sequences, around 20% of them present only once. Sample time point: persistent/refractory GD, antithyroid drugs over 5 years with positive TRAb. From RNA extracted from PBMCs, the TCR library was made. The sample in question was peripheral blood mononuclear cells (PBMCs), obtained when the disease was refractory, from a patient treated with antithyroid drugs. Source of these receptors: a female donor with Graves disease.

V and J are TRBV27 and TRBJ1-6, with D possibly TRBD1 on 5 matching bases. From germline, CDR1 is MNHEY and CDR2 SMNVEV (reference sequence). V lost 6 bases, J lost 9 bases, and 15 bases lay in between. CDR3 length: 14 amino acids. The DNA for the CDR3 is TGTGCCAGCAGGGGAGGGGCAGGGATTTCACCCCTCCACTTT. This encodes CASRGGAGISPLHF.

This chain links TRBV12-5 with TRBJ1-1; D gene uncertain. The CDR3 contains 15 residues. Trimming removed 2 bases from V and 5 bases from J, with 15 bases in between. Germline V CDR1 and CDR2: LGHNT, FRNRAP. CDR3 coding DNA: TGTGCTAGTGGTTTGAGGCCCGAAATTGGGACTGAAGCTTTCTTT. Translated: CASGLRPEIGTEAFF.

This clonotype showed up many times. Relative to the germline gene, one junction end is altered; a read error may explain this. The chain combines TRBV12-3 or TRBV12-4 with TRBJ2-2; possible D gene TRBD2, 5 bases. CDR3 length: 14 residues. CDR3 nucleotides: TGTGCCAGCAGCTTAGAGGGATGGACCGGGGAGCTGTTTTTT. Translating gives CASSLEGWTGELFF.

In its sample, this clonotype was seen many times. The V and J genes are TRBV2 and TRBJ1-1; a possible D gene is TRBD1 (5 bases). Trimming removed 4 bases from V and 5 bases from J, with 8 bases in between. CDR1 and CDR2 from the germline V gene are SNHLY and FYNNEI. This CDR3 spans 12 amino acids. The CDR3 protein is CASSVAGTEAFF. CDR3 DNA sequence: TGTGCCAGCAGTGTCGCAGGGACTGAAGCTTTCTTT.

This clonotype was recorded many times. In DNA, the CDR3 is TGTGCCAGCGGCGTGCCAGGGGTCGAGCAGTACTTC. Translating gives CASGVPGVEQYF. This rearrangement joins TRBV12-3 or TRBV12-4 to TRBJ2-7; D is possibly TRBD1 (6 bases). The germline V and J ends were trimmed by 8 bases and 6 bases, with 14 bases remaining between them. CDR3 length: 12 amino acids.

This clonotype was observed once. This may come from a read error, since a much larger clone is one base off. Given the absence of the conserved phenylalanine or tryptophan at the CDR3 end, a read error is likely. The chain employs TRBV5-1 and TRBJ1-1; 7 nucleotides line up with TRBD1. Germline CDR1 and CDR2: SGHRS and YFSETQ. The CDR3 spans 15 residues. V lost 2 bases and J lost 4; bases outside the gene matches: 8. CDR3 bases: TGCGCCAGCAGCTTACAGGGGTCCGCTCGCACTGAAGCTTTCTGT. Encoded protein: CASSLQGSARTEAFC.

The genes are TRBV29-1 and TRBJ2-1; 10 nucleotides align to TRBD2. The CDR3 is 16 residues long. V shed 6 bases, J shed 2 bases, and the junction held 10 bases outside the gene matches. The germline CDR1 and CDR2 sequences are SQVTM and ANQGSEA. The CDR3 DNA follows: TGCAGCGTAGGATCTATAGGGACTAGCGCCTACAATGAGCAGTTCTTC. Translation gives CSVGSIGTSAYNEQFF.

This clonotype was detected ten times or more. The genes are TRBV28 and TRBJ2-7, with 7 positions matching TRBD2. V gave up 6 bases and J gave up 2 bases; unmatched junction bases: 10. This CDR3 spans 15 amino acids. Germline V gene lookup returns CDR1 MDHEN and CDR2 SYDVKM. The CDR3 sequence: CASSSPGGGPYEQYF. As DNA, the CDR3 is TGTGCCAGCAGCTCCCCGGGGGGAGGGCCCTACGAGCAGTACTTC. The whole variable domain, filled in from reference TRBV28 and TRBJ2-7, reads DVKVTQSSRYLVKRTGEKVFLECVQDMDHENMFWYRQDPGLGLRLIYFSYDVKMKEKGDIPEGYSVSREKKERFSLILESASTNQTSMYLCASSSPGGGPYEQYFGPGTRLTVT.

The V call is TRBV7-2, the J call TRBJ1-5; D is undetermined. From germline, CDR1 is SGHTA and CDR2 FQGNSA. CDR3 length: 13 residues. V gave up 0 bases and J gave up 7 bases, with 7 bases separating them. The CDR3 spells CASSLAQRQPQHF. Written as DNA, the CDR3 is TGTGCCAGCAGCTTAGCCCAAAGACAGCCCCAGCATTTT.

This clonotype was recorded many times. The V call is TRBV7-2, the J call TRBJ1-5; D remains unclear. Germline V CDR1 and CDR2: SGHTA, FQGNSA. The CDR3 is 15 amino acids. V shed 1 base and J shed 0 bases, with 7 bases lying between them. The CDR3 loop reads CASSLVSYSNQPQHF. The CDR3 region has the DNA TGTGCCAGCAGCTTAGTCTCCTATAGCAATCAGCCCCAGCATTTT.

V is TRBV30 and J is TRBJ1-2; D remains unclear. CDR1 GTSNPN and CDR2 SVGIG come from the germline V gene (reference sequence). The V and J ends lost 2 bases and 4 bases respectively, with 14 bases between them. This CDR3 comprises 14 residues. The DNA for the CDR3 is TGTGCCTGGAGTAGTACGGATAACTTCTATGGCTACACCTTC. Its protein product is CAWSSTDNFYGYTF.

The table lists this clonotype with a few counts. The V and J genes are TRBV14 and TRBJ2-7; D perhaps matches TRBD2 (5 bases). The CDR3 extends over 14 amino acids. V gave up 0 bases and J gave up 2 bases, with 8 bases separating them. Germline CDR1 and CDR2: SGHDN and FVKESK. The CDR3 region has the DNA TGTGCCAGCAGCCAAGATGACGGGACCTACGAGCAGTACTTC. It translates to CASSQDDGTYEQYF.

This clonotype was recorded many times. J is TRBJ2-7 and V is TRBV6-1; D gene unclear. The V gene's germline CDR1 is MNHNS and CDR2 SASEGT. V was trimmed by 8 bases and J by 7 bases, leaving 15 bases between them. The CDR3 is made up of 12 amino acids. CDR3 sequence reads: CASGPVVGEQYF. The CDR3 DNA follows: TGTGCCAGCGGGCCGGTCGTTGGGGAGCAGTACTTC.

In DNA, the CDR3 is TGTGCCAGCAGGATGACAATAGGGAATCAGCCCCAGCATTTT. As protein: CASRMTIGNQPQHF. The chain recombines TRBV2 with TRBJ1-5; D not certain. The V and J ends lost 6 bases and 4 bases respectively, with 13 bases between them. CDR1 and CDR2 from the germline V gene are SNHLY and FYNNEI. The CDR3 has 14 residues.

The chain is built from TRBV20-1 and TRBJ2-2; the D is unclear. Germline CDR1 DFQATT, CDR2 SNEGSKA (reference sequence). V lost 3 bases and J lost 0, with 11 bases in between. The CDR3 has 15 amino acids. In DNA, the CDR3 is TGCAGTGCTAGTCCCGTAGTATCGAACACCGGGGAGCTGTTTTTT. As protein: CSASPVVSNTGELFF.